Sequencing of this T cell receptor (beta chain) was carried out in a study of cytomegalovirus exposure and HLA in healthy donors (dated by TCRdb to about 2017). About the study as a whole: In an earlier analysis of roughly 590 of the donors, 276 Gb of sequence data and roughly 100 million unique TCR beta sequences from about 180 million T cells were reported. An early release that covered some 640 HLA-typed donors contained about 300 gigabases of sequencing data and 85 million to 100 million unique TCR sequences. The genetic ancestry cluster associated with self-reported Caucasian donors included about 84% of the roughly 410 genotyped donors. The study was designed to test whether signatures of past pathogen exposure could be identified by cataloging public T cell receptors. The study profiled the T cell repertoires of 500 to 800 subjects by immunosequencing and related them to cytomegalovirus serostatus. In addition to the first cohort of roughly 700 subjects, a separate validation cohort of over 90 different subjects was used. High-throughput TCR immunosequencing, statistical association of individual TCRs with disease status, and machine learning were combined to predict cytomegalovirus infection status. In a later analysis, previously published TCR beta repertoires from hundreds of donors were re-analyzed and high-resolution HLA genotyping was added so that TCR occurrence patterns could be studied. In the later analysis, no new phenotypic data were used to find candidate immune exposures; instead, reliance was placed on TCR beta sequences and their occurrence across donors. In an earlier analysis of 550 to 700 of the donors, high-throughput TCR beta sequencing was used to judge whether each TCR beta V gene segment behaved as functional or pseudogenic. Donor age, sex, ethnicity and CMV serostatus were compiled together with the repertoire data. A later genetic analysis took genome-wide SNP genotypes for about 55% of the 666 donors and used that subset as a discovery cohort. Every discovery cohort repertoire had been produced on one sequencing platform. HLA typing included class I and class II loci at four-digit resolution. Typing coverage varied by locus: about 629-640 donors for A, B, C, DRB1 and DQB1; under 550 for DQA1; 600 to 610 for DPA1; roughly 470 for DPB1. Roughly five DR-DQ haplotypes were handled as single units for association and clustering because linkage in the cohort was strong. Among some 400 genotyped donors of the cohort, an average of roughly 230,000 unique TCR beta nucleotide sequences was sequenced per donor, of which approximately 19% were non-productive.

What the study reported, not specific to this receptor: Some IMGT-functional V segments, including TRBV6-2 and TRBV6-3, could not be told apart with the 87-base-pair reads, so those segments were excluded. The classifier was reported to diagnose cytomegalovirus status with high specificity and sensitivity in both the original and validation cohorts. The earlier analysis of a few hundred of the donors excluded roughly 17 rarely observed V segments, including chromosome 9 orphons, because counts were too low. Strong co-occurrence of HLA alleles, especially DR and DQ, made assigning TCR associations to individual alleles difficult. For the cohort, immune exposure information was limited to CMV serostatus. The study gave a list of 150 to 200 TCR beta chains associated with cytomegalovirus. In a later genetic analysis, fewer N-insertions in productive TCRs were reported among donors in an Asian-associated ancestry cluster than the 666-donor mean. Correlated functional status among segregating V segments might be attributable to linkage disequilibrium, but an unknown experimental factor could not be ruled out. Sequencing depth was assumed to be roughly uniform across donors in the presence/absence analyses, though that assumption may not hold. Because some donors lacked HLA typing at each locus, the association tests relied only on the typed subset. A cluster of highly shared sequence variants was judged likely to be a technical artifact of the sequencing pipeline. In this cohort, only TCR beta chains were sequenced, and detectable features were limited by the absence of alpha or paired-chain data. In vitro tests confirmed that a few of the cytomegalovirus-associated TCR beta chains recognize cytomegalovirus antigens. A further reported finding was that TCR beta sequences accurately predicted the HLA-A and HLA-B alleles for most subjects in the first cohort. Most CMV-associated TCR beta chains appeared to be HLA-restricted in a later analysis, and the HLA associations seemed to be driven largely by CMV exposure. In a later analysis, the rate of TCR association differed among HLA loci, with DRB1 alleles having the most associated TCRs and HLA-C alleles having the fewest. According to the authors, the approach could potentially be generalized to other disease states and immunological phenotypes. Most TCR sequences were seen in very few donors, while some public TCRs were found in many individuals. Compared with equally common non-associated chains, HLA-associated TCR beta chains in a later analysis were more clonally expanded and had lower generation probabilities. In a later analysis, several top co-occurrence clusters were reported to appear linked to parvovirus B19, influenza, CMV and Epstein-Barr virus. An association between a missense DCLRE1C variant and V-gene and J-gene trimming of TCR beta chains was found in a later genetic analysis and replicated in an independent cohort. At a false discovery rate of 0.05, a later analysis linked 15,000 to 20,000 TCR beta sequences to specific HLA alleles. In an earlier analysis of roughly 560 of the donors, most TCR beta V segments were observed in productive rearrangements about 90% or about 30% of the time, broadly matching IMGT annotations.

The CDR3 holds 15 amino acids from the cysteine to the phenylalanine. This entry keeps only the CDR3 DNA: 45 bases, framed from base 1. The germline V gene (reference sequence) specifies MNHEY as CDR1 and SMNVEV as CDR2. V trim: 7 bases; J trim: 8 bases; unmatched bases: 14. The cohort comprised around 700 healthy bone marrow donors. Cohort members were all nominally healthy when sampled, although unrecorded immune exposures were likely present. The donor was CMV seronegative and belonged to the group of around 400 seronegative cohort members. Each donor provided a peripheral blood sample, and peripheral blood mononuclear cells were used for TCR beta sequencing. Genomic DNA was extracted from the blood cell samples with the Qiagen DNeasy Blood Extraction Kit. A note on this clone: The target of this receptor is not known. Base quality data are lacking; no much larger clone is found one base away.

Library creation used the immunoSEQ multiplex PCR assay. For the multiplex PCR, a mixture combining 60 forward primers for TCR Vbeta segments and 13 reverse primers for TCR Jbeta segments was used. Amplification of the CDR3 region of rearranged TCR beta genes was performed with a multiplex PCR assay on genomic DNA. The amplified TCR beta libraries were sequenced on the Illumina HiSeq System as 87-base-pair reads. As for how the authors treated the data: A later analysis counted about 80 million unique TCR beta chains across the 550 to 700 repertoires, and 9 million to 14 million of these chains were shared by at least two donors. A nearest-neighbor algorithm error-corrected the raw reads and collapsed the reads into unique sequences, merging closely related sequences to remove PCR and sequencing errors. To assign V, D and J gene segments, CDR3 sequences were aligned to IMGT reference sequences. For a sequence to be retained, a match of at least six nucleotides to both a V gene segment and a J gene segment was required. A rearrangement was called productive if the CDR3 had no stop codons and remained in frame with V and J, and every other rearrangement was called non-productive. CDR3 was defined according to IMGT convention as the region running from the second conserved V-encoded cysteine to the conserved J-encoded phenylalanine. The earlier analysis of 587 of the donors excluded sequences that lacked an unambiguous match to a single V gene segment. An earlier analysis of 587 of the donors classified V segments as functional when productive rearrangements were above 56.7% and as segregating when the standard deviation between donors was above 5%. A statistical classification framework was built for diagnosing cytomegalovirus status from the catalog of TCR beta chain sequences. V and J gene assignment, in a later analysis, came from comparing TCR nucleotide sequences with IMGT/GENE-DB human TR gene sequences. Using the TCRdist pipeline, a later analysis assigned CDR3 sequences along with most-parsimonious VDJ recombination scenarios. In a later analysis, every TCR beta chain was defined by the combination of its CDR3 amino acid sequence and its V-gene family, and reads without a unique V-gene family were dropped. As a way to deal with suspected cross-contamination and a sequencing artifact, a later analysis dropped over 550 nucleotide sequences that were highly shared and had low generation probability. In a later analysis, a clonal expansion index was calculated for each public chain from normalized within-repertoire ranks of inferred template counts. Generation probabilities in a later analysis came from a VDJ recombination model fitted to out-of-frame rearrangements, and those results were checked against IGoR. In a later analysis, TCR-TCR, TCR-HLA and TCR-CMV co-occurrence was scored with hypergeometric tests, and a repertoire-size bias correction was applied to TCR pairs. To estimate false discovery rates, a later analysis permuted the HLA or CMV assignments 20 times. In a later analysis, co-occurring TCRs were grouped using DBSCAN, and TCRdist sequence similarity was added for clustering within HLA-allele-positive subsets. Repertoires with fewer than 30,000 or more than 120,000 public chains, plus five repertoires with anomalous nucleotide sharing, were excluded from co-occurrence clustering. The immuneACCESS repertoire file appears here via TCRdb, limited to in-frame rearrangements. These files lack a portion of the clones; in checked studies, under half of the deficit traces to unresolved V genes, and the cause of the others is not known. V and J calls and clone size are those listed in that table; D and trimming were worked out from the DNA. The table for this sample lists approximately 93,000 clones; approximately 81% of them were counted only once. Of the sample, under 4% falls within the top ten clones.

This chain joins TRBV27 to TRBJ2-3; 8 bases in the middle match TRBD1. What was sequenced was PBMCs. This sequence was found in a woman aged 40 to 49 in good health and CMV-seronegative. The nucleotide sequence is given as TGTGCCAGCAAGGGGACAGGATTTCAGCTGGGTACGCAGTATTTT. This translates into CASKGTGFQLGTQYF.